This TCR beta chain is drawn from a study of blood T cell repertoires in COVID-19. Study in general: Sites across the United States, Italy and Spain contributed samples from acute and convalescent COVID-19. Nucleic acid was either cDNA or gDNA, and it came from T cells, B-cell-depleted T cells, or PBMCs.

Germline CDR1 is SGHTA and CDR2 is FQGNSA. The CDR3 spans 16 residues. With V trimmed by 7 bases and J by 9 bases, 13 bases remained unmatched. Assay used: immunoSEQ multiplex PCR; TCRdb lists only in-frame clones, some missing. The table lists some 370,000 clones, roughly 90% of them singletons. This clone was observed a few times. The V gene is TRBV7-2, the J gene TRBJ1-6; 9 bases align to TRBD1. What was sequenced was peripheral blood. The receptor was isolated from a man aged 18-30 years with active or convalescent COVID-19. The chain's CDR3 is CASTPTRGTGISPLHF. For the CDR3, the DNA is TGTGCCAGCACGCCTACCCGGGGGACAGGGATTTCACCCCTCCACTTT. The full variable domain, rest sourced from reference TRBV7-2 and TRBJ1-6, is GAGVSQSPSNKVTEKGKDVELRCDPISGHTALYWYRQSLGQGLEFLIYFQGNSAPDKSGLPSDRFSAERTGGSVSTLTIQRTQQEDSAVYLCASTPTRGTGISPLHFGNGTRLTVT.